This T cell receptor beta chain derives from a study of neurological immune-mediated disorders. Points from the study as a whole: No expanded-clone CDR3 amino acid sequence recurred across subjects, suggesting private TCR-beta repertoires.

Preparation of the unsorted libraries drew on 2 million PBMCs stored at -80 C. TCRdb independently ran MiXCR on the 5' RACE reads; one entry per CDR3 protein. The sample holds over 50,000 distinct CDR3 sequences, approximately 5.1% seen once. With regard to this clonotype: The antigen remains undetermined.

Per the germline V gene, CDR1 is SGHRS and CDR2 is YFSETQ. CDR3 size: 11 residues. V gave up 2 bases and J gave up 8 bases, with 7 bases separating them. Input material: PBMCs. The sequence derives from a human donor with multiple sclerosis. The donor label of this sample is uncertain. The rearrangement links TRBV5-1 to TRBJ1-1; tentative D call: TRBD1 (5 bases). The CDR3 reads CASSLGEEAFF. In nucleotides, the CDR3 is TGCGCCAGCAGCTTAGGGGAGGAAGCTTTCTTT.